This T cell receptor (beta chain) was sequenced in a study of beta chain features in type 1 diabetes. Study-wide context: All of the samples together had roughly 110 million sorted cells examined.

CD45RO/CCR7/CD25/CD127/CD95/CD27 sorting isolated CD4+ naive, central memory, regulatory and stem cell-like memory cells. Germline CDR1 is MDHEN and CDR2 is SYDVKM. The length of the CDR3 is 11 residues. V lost 2 bases to trimming and J lost 12 bases, with 8 bases between them. Sequencing targeted expressed TCRB transcripts, as all isolated RNA had been reverse transcribed. Measured with immunoSEQ multiplex PCR; TCRdb has only the in-frame clones, and not every one. The table records 550,000 to 850,000 clones, around 15% of them present only once. In the case of this clone: The antigen remains undetermined.

Whole-study findings and limits: Across all four CD4+ subsets, people with type 1 diabetes showed modestly shorter TCRB CDR3s. The VDJ junctions of type 1 diabetes patients carried fewer insertions and more deletions. The naive, central memory and Treg TCRB repertoires of patients appeared to be more similar to one another than those of healthy donors.

The sequenced material came from naive CD4+ T cells from blood. The receptor was derived from a man aged 18 to 30 with type 1 diabetes. The gene calls are TRBV28 and TRBJ1-3; D is undetermined. The CDR3 DNA reads TGTGCCAGCAGTTTAGGGGAGCTCATATATTTT. Translated: CASSLGELIYF.